The 30 T cell receptor beta chains in this list originate from one sample, sequenced in a study of a mutant IDH1 vaccine in newly diagnosed glioma. Time point meaning: week 47, end of study. Vaccine doses each comprised 300 ug of mutant IDH1 20-mer peptide, with topical imiquimod. This table comes from immunoSEQ multiplex PCR, and its TCRdb copy is limited to in-frame clones, with some not included. The sample shows approximately 21,000 clones, more than 70% of them seen only once. For these TCRs, the target antigens are not known. The specimen was PBMCs, collected from a glioma patient whose treatment included an IDH1 peptide vaccine. The origin of the receptors is a man in his forties or fifties with glioma.

The rearrangement joins TRBV7-2 to TRBJ1-5, with D possibly TRBD1 on 5 matching bases. This CDR3 is 15 amino acids long. Germline CDR1 SGHTA, CDR2 FQGNSA. Between the trimmed V and J ends, which lost 5 bases and 4 bases, there was a span of 15 bases. In DNA form, the CDR3 reads TGTGCCAGCAGCCCTCTCCCGGGACCGAATCAGCCCCAGCATTTT. It specifies CASSPLPGPNQPQHF.

This chain connects TRBV6-5 to TRBJ1-2; no definite D call. V lost 4 bases and J lost 8, with 20 bases in between. There are 15 residues in the CDR3. Germline values: CDR1 MNHEY, CDR2 SVGAGI. The CDR3 reads CASSSPNRWERGYTF. The DNA of the CDR3 is TGTGCCAGCAGTTCCCCCAATCGATGGGAGCGAGGCTACACCTTC.

The J gene is TRBJ2-5, the V gene TRBV6-1, with 11 nucleotides matching TRBD2. The CDR3 sequence is 16 residues long. The germline V gene has CDR1 MNHNS and CDR2 SASEGT. Losses at the gene ends were 1 base for V and 1 base for J; bases not matched to a gene: 2. Written as DNA, the CDR3 is TGTGCCAGCAGTGAAGGACTAGCGGGATTCCAAGAGACCCAGTACTTC. Protein: CASSEGLAGFQETQYF.

The chain has TRBV6-5 and TRBJ2-7; TRBD1 matches at 9 bases. V trimming: 5 bases; J trimming: 4 bases; junction bases outside the gene matches: 9. There are 15 residues in the CDR3. In germline, CDR1 is MNHEY, CDR2 SVGAGI. CDR3 in amino acids: CASSASGTGMYEQYF. DNA for the CDR3: TGTGCCAGCAGTGCCTCCGGGACAGGGATGTACGAGCAGTACTTC.

The chain has TRBV4-3 and TRBJ2-2, with D perhaps being TRBD1 or TRBD2 (5 bases each). Germline V lookup: CDR1 LGHNA, CDR2 YSLEER. Trimming cost V 7 bases and J 7 bases, with 19 bases left between them. The CDR3 loop spans 15 amino acids. This CDR3 is CASTSGLTRVGELFF. The DNA for the CDR3 is TGCGCCAGCACCTCGGGATTAACCAGGGTCGGGGAGCTGTTTTTT.

The chain joins TRBV6-4 to TRBJ2-2, with D perhaps TRBD1 (5 bases). Looked up from germline, CDR1 is MRHNA and CDR2 is SNTAGT. V was clipped by 6 bases and J by 1 base, with 12 bases between them. The length of the CDR3 is 15 residues. CDR3 coding DNA: TGTGCCAGCAGCGAAGGGCAGGGGAACACCGGGGAGCTGTTTTTT. Residues: CASSEGQGNTGELFF.

This chain connects TRBV28 to TRBJ1-1; the D gene is possibly TRBD1 (6 bases). The V gene's germline CDR1 is MDHEN and CDR2 SYDVKM. The CDR3 covers 14 residues. The germline V and J ends were trimmed by 2 bases and 4 bases, with 11 bases remaining between them. CDR3 amino acids: CASSLRGATTEAFF. The CDR3 DNA reads TGTGCCAGCAGTTTAAGGGGGGCGACCACTGAAGCTTTCTTT.

The CDR3 here is CASSPPGLAGAETQYF. The CDR3 nucleotides are TGTGCCAGCAGCCCCCCGGGACTAGCGGGAGCAGAGACCCAGTACTTC. The V gene is TRBV7-8, the J gene TRBJ2-5; TRBD2 agrees at 14 bases. CDR3 size: 16 residues. Germline V lookup: CDR1 SGHVS, CDR2 FQNEAQ. Losses at the gene ends were 5 bases for V and 4 bases for J; bases not matched to a gene: 6.

For the CDR3, the DNA is TGTGCCAGCTCACCGACGGATGAGAACACTGAAGCTTTCTTT. Its protein product is CASSPTDENTEAFF. The chain couples TRBV18 to TRBJ1-1; D is undetermined. The CDR3 is 14 amino acids. Trimming removed 3 bases from V and 1 base from J, with 9 bases in between. From germline, CDR1 is KGHSH and CDR2 LQKENI.

The DNA of the CDR3 is TGTGCCAGCAGCTCCATTCGACAGGGGCGAAATGAAAAACTGTTTTTT. Amino acid sequence: CASSSIRQGRNEKLFF. V gene TRBV5-6 combines with J gene TRBJ1-4; 8 bases line up with TRBD1. The V and J ends lost 3 bases and 5 bases, in that order; junction bases with no gene match: 9. The germline CDR1 and CDR2 sequences are SGHDT and YYEEEE. The CDR3 extends over 16 amino acids.

This chain joins TRBV28 and TRBJ2-7; 8 bases agree with TRBD2. Per the germline V gene, CDR1 is MDHEN and CDR2 is SYDVKM. The length of the CDR3 is 13 residues. V shed 7 bases and J 7 bases; nucleotides not matched to a gene: 9. The CDR3: CASIAGGVREQYF. Written as DNA, the CDR3 is TGTGCCAGCATCGCGGGGGGAGTTCGAGAGCAGTACTTC.

This chain links TRBV25-1 with TRBJ2-2; D tentatively fits TRBD1 or TRBD2 (5 bases each). CDR3 length: 17 amino acids. The V gene lost 0 bases and the J gene lost 2 bases, with 13 bases spanning the gap. Germline V gives CDR1 MGHDK, CDR2 SYGVNS. Written as DNA, the CDR3 is TGTGCCAGCAGTGAATATGGAGGCTGGGGCAACACCGGGGAGCTGTTTTTT. Translated, it gives CASSEYGGWGNTGELFF. The full variable domain, rest sourced from reference TRBV25-1 and TRBJ2-2, is EADIYQTPRYLVIGTGKKITLECSQTMGHDKMYWYQQDPGMELHLIHYSYGVNSTEKGDLSSESTVSRIRTEHFPLTLESARPSHTSQYLCASSEYGGWGNTGELFFGEGSRLTVL.

V usage is TRBV4-1 and J usage is TRBJ2-7, with D tentatively TRBD1 (5 bases). The CDR3 contains 15 residues. Trimming stripped 0 bases from V and 2 bases from J, with 11 bases between. Germline V gene data show CDR1 as MGHRA and CDR2 as YSYEKL. Here the CDR3 DNA reads TGCGCCAGCAGCCAAGATCCAGGGCAAACCTACGAGCAGTACTTC. It specifies CASSQDPGQTYEQYF.

The chain combines TRBV7-2 with TRBJ1-5, with a tentative D call TRBD1 (5 bases). This CDR3 region has 13 residues. Germline V gene sequence: CDR1 SGHTA, CDR2 FQGNSA. The V gene lost 3 bases and the J gene lost 7 bases, with 10 bases spanning the gap. This chain's CDR3 is CASSFDRAQPQHF. DNA for the CDR3: TGTGCCAGCAGCTTTGACAGAGCACAGCCCCAGCATTTT.

This clone was observed once. The rearrangement joins TRBV5-1 to TRBJ1-1; D is perhaps TRBD1 (5 bases). The V and J ends lost 2 bases and 1 base respectively, with 9 bases between them. The CDR3 runs 14 residues. From germline, CDR1 is SGHRS and CDR2 YFSETQ. In DNA, the CDR3 is TGCGCCAGCAGCTTACAGGTGGGGAACACTGAAGCTTTCTTT. Protein: CASSLQVGNTEAFF.

This chain connects TRBV19 to TRBJ2-7, with D possibly matching TRBD1 (6 bases). V gave up 5 bases and J gave up 0 bases, with 14 bases separating them. Per the germline V gene, CDR1 is LNHDA and CDR2 is SQIVND (reference sequence). This CDR3 comprises 15 residues. The CDR3 reads CASSPGRGGSYEQYF. The CDR3 DNA follows: TGTGCCAGTAGTCCCGGAAGAGGGGGCTCCTACGAGCAGTACTTC. The full variable domain, with the rest looked up from reference TRBV19 and TRBJ2-7, is DGGITQSPKYLFRKEGQNVTLSCEQNLNHDAMYWYRQDPGQGLRLIYYSQIVNDFQKGDIAEGYSVSREKKESFPLTVTSAQKNPTAFYLCASSPGRGGSYEQYFGPGTRLTVT.

The genes are TRBV4-3 and TRBJ2-2; 9 positions agree with TRBD1. The J segment lost 7 bases and the V segment lost 4 bases, leaving 4 bases of the junction unmatched. The CDR3 covers 14 residues. Germline CDR1 and CDR2: LGHNA and YSLEER. CDR3 loop: CASSRGQGNGELFF. The CDR3 nucleotides read TGCGCCAGCAGCCGAGGACAGGGGAACGGGGAGCTGTTTTTT.

The CDR3 DNA is TGTGCCAGCAGTCCCACTAGCGGTTGGGATGAGCAGTTCTTC. Its protein is CASSPTSGWDEQFF. The V call is TRBV5-4, the J call TRBJ2-1; 8 nucleotides align to TRBD2. Germline trimming cut 5 bases from V and 8 bases from J; bases unmatched to any gene: 9. The CDR3 contains 14 residues. Per the germline V gene, CDR1 is SGHNT and CDR2 is YYREEE (reference sequence).

The count of this clone is one. The J gene is TRBJ2-3, the V gene TRBV5-4, with D unresolved. V was pared by 4 bases and J by 6 bases, with 12 bases between. CDR3 length equals 13 residues. Germline-derived CDR1 and CDR2 are SGHNT and YYREEE (reference sequence). The chain's CDR3 is CASSPALADTQYF. CDR3 nucleotides: TGTGCCAGCAGCCCTGCCTTGGCGGATACGCAGTATTTT.

This chain joins TRBV6-1 and TRBJ1-1, with a tentative D call TRBD1 (6 bases). The CDR3 has 14 residues. Trimming removed 1 base from V and 3 bases from J, with 9 bases in between. Per germline, CDR1 MNHNS and CDR2 SASEGT. The CDR3 spells CASSEVGTYTEAFF. The CDR3 DNA follows: TGTGCCAGCAGTGAAGTTGGGACATACACTGAAGCTTTCTTT.

J is TRBJ1-5 and V is TRBV28, with a possible D match to TRBD1 (6 bases). Germline V gene data show CDR1 as MDHEN and CDR2 as SYDVKM. V was pared by 3 bases and J by 1 base, with 13 bases between. The CDR3 has 16 residues. The CDR3 here is CASSLARGGSNQPQHF. In DNA, the CDR3 is TGTGCCAGCAGTTTGGCGAGAGGGGGAAGCAATCAGCCCCAGCATTTT. Full variable domain (rest looked up from reference TRBV28 and TRBJ1-5): DVKVTQSSRYLVKRTGEKVFLECVQDMDHENMFWYRQDPGLGLRLIYFSYDVKMKEKGDIPEGYSVSREKKERFSLILESASTNQTSMYLCASSLARGGSNQPQHFGDGTRLSIL.

The chain carries TRBV9 and TRBJ2-3; D is uncertain. The CDR3 totals 16 residues. Germline V lookup: CDR1 SGDLS, CDR2 YYNGEE. V gave up 0 bases and J gave up 0 bases, with 11 bases separating them. CDR3 DNA: TGTGCCAGCAGCGTAGGCCACATTACTAGCACAGATACGCAGTATTTT. Its protein is CASSVGHITSTDTQYF.

V and J are TRBV7-9 and TRBJ2-7; D gene uncertain. CDR1 is SEHNR and CDR2 is FQNEAQ in the germline V gene (reference sequence). The ends were cut back, 4 bases at V and 1 base at J, with 8 bases in the middle. The CDR3 is 13 amino acids. The CDR3 nucleotides are TGTGCCAGCAGCTATATAGTATCCTACGAGCAGTACTTC. Translating it yields CASSYIVSYEQYF. Combining the CDR3 with reference TRBV7-9 and TRBJ2-7 gives the whole variable domain DTGVSQNPRHKITKRGQNVTFRCDPISEHNRLYWYRQTLGQGPEFLTYFQNEAQLEKSRLLSDRFSAERPKGSFSTLEIQRTEQGDSAMYLCASSYIVSYEQYFGPGTRLTVT.

The chain employs TRBV5-6 and TRBJ2-7; tentatively, D is TRBD2 (6 bases). The CDR3 extends over 15 amino acids. Germline CDR1 reads SGHDT; CDR2 reads YYEEEE. Trimming took off 4 bases at V and 7 bases at J, with 21 bases between the two ends. CDR3 protein: CASSPDGGYGGEQYF. CDR3 coding DNA: TGTGCCAGCAGCCCCGACGGTGGATATGGGGGGGAGCAGTACTTC.

V gene TRBV27 combines with J gene TRBJ2-3, with D possibly matching TRBD2 (6 bases). Germline V gives CDR1 MNHEY, CDR2 SMNVEV (reference sequence). Trimming shortened V by 3 bases and J by 1 base, and 14 bases separated the two germline ends. The CDR3 runs to 16 residues. In nucleotides, the CDR3 is TGTGCCAGCAGTTTGTGGGGGAGGTCTGGCACAGATACGCAGTATTTT. It translates to CASSLWGRSGTDTQYF.

The chain employs TRBV5-4 and TRBJ1-2, with D possibly being TRBD1 (5 bases). The germline V and J ends were trimmed by 0 bases and 8 bases, with 11 bases remaining between them. Germline CDR1 is SGHNT and CDR2 is YYREEE (reference sequence). This CDR3 spans 13 amino acids. This chain's CDR3 is CASSLDRGYGYTF. The CDR3 DNA is TGTGCCAGCAGCTTGGACCGGGGGTACGGCTACACCTTC.

The rearrangement links TRBV6-5 to TRBJ2-5, with D perhaps matching TRBD1 or TRBD2 (6 bases each). CDR3 length: 13 residues. Trimming took 11 bases from V and 1 from J, leaving 14 bases between them. Germline values: CDR1 MNHEY, CDR2 SVGAGI. DNA of the CDR3: TGTGCCTGCCGGGGGCCAGCCCAAGAGACCCAGTACTTC. Amino acids: CACRGPAQETQYF.

The chain joins TRBV19 to TRBJ2-7, with D possibly TRBD1 on 5 matching bases. This CDR3 region has 15 residues. The V and J ends lost 5 bases and 2 bases respectively, with 16 bases between them. Germline V gene data show CDR1 as LNHDA and CDR2 as SQIVND (reference sequence). The CDR3 bases are TGTGCCAGTAGTCCCCGTACCTCAGGGACCTACGAGCAGTACTTC. This gives the protein CASSPRTSGTYEQYF.

The chain links TRBV7-2 to TRBJ1-2; D gene uncertain. This CDR3 region has 13 residues. Trimming cost V 5 bases and J 4 bases, with 11 bases left between them. CDR1 SGHTA and CDR2 FQGNSA come from the germline V gene. CDR3 sequence (DNA): TGTGCCAGCAGCCCCCCGTGGGGCTATGGCTACACCTTC. Translated: CASSPPWGYGYTF.

This rearrangement joins TRBV2 to TRBJ1-4; D unresolved. The CDR3 is 13 amino acids. Trimming pared 7 bases from V and 0 bases from J, leaving 6 bases between. Germline V gene data show CDR1 as SNHLY and CDR2 as FYNNEI. In DNA, the CDR3 is TGTGCCAGCAAGACTGCAACTAATGAAAAACTGTTTTTT. Its protein product is CASKTATNEKLFF.